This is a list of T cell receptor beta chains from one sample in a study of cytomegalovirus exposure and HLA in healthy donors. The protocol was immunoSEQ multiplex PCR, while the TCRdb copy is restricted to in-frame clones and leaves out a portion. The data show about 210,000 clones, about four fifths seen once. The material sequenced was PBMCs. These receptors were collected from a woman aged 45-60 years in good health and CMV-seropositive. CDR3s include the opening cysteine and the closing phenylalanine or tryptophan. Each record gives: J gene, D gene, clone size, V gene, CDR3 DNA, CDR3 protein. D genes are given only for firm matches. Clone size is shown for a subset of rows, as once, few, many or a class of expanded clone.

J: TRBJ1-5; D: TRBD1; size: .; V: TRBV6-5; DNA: TGTGCCAGCAAGTCGGGACAGGGGGTGGGTCAGCCCCAGCATTTT; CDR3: CASKSGQGVGQPQHF
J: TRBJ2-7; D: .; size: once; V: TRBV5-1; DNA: TGCGCCAGCAGCTTGGTAACCTACGAGCAGTACTTC; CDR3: CASSLVTYEQYF
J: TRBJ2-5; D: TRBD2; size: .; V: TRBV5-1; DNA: TGCGCCAGCAGCTTCGACTCGGGGGGTCAAGAGACCCAGTACTTC; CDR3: CASSFDSGGQETQYF
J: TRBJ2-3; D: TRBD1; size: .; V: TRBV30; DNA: TGTGCCTGGGATTACCGGGACAGACTTTCAGATACGCAGTATTTT; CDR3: CAWDYRDRLSDTQYF
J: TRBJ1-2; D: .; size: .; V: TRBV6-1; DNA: TGTGCCAGCAGTTCCCTAGTGCGGGGCTACACCTTC; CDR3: CASSSLVRGYTF
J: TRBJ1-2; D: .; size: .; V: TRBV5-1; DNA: TGCGCCAGCAGCTTGGCGTCGGGGGTTAACTATGGCTACACCTTC; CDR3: CASSLASGVNYGYTF
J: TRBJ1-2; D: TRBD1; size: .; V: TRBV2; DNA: TGTGCCAGCAGAAACGGGACAGGGGTGTTCTATGGCTACACCTTC; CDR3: CASRNGTGVFYGYTF
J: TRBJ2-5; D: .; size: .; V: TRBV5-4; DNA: TGTGCCAGCAGCTTGGGCACAGGTCAAGAGACCCAGTACTTC; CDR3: CASSLGTGQETQYF
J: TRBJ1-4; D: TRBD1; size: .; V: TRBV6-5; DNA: TGTGCCAGCAGGGGGACAGGGAACCCTAATGAAAAACTGTTTTTT; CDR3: CASRGTGNPNEKLFF
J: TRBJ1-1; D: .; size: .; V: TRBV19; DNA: TGTGCCAGTAGTATCGGGGTAGTGAACACTGAAGCTTTCTTT; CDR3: CASSIGVVNTEAFF
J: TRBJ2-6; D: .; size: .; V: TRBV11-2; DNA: TGTGCCAGCAGCACATATGTGGGGGGCTCTGGGGCCAACGTCCTGACTTTC; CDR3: CASSTYVGGSGANVLTF
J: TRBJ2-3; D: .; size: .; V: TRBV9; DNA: TGTGCCAGCAGCGTAGATGAGTTTAGCACAGATACGCAGTATTTT; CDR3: CASSVDEFSTDTQYF
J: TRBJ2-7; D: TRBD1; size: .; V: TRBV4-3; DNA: TGCGCCAGCAGCCAAGATTTTGGGACAGGGTACGAGCAGTACTTC; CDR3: CASSQDFGTGYEQYF
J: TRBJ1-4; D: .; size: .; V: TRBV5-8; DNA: TGTGCCAGCAGCTTGGGGCTCGACTCGGGACTGTTTTTT; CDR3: CASSLGLDSGLFF
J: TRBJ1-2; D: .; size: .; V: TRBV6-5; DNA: TGTGCCAGCAGCCTGGTGGGGGGGCTCGGTGAGGGCTACACCTTC; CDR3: CASSLVGGLGEGYTF
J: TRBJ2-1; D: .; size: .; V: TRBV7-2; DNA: TGTGCCAGCAGCCTAAACAGAGACTCCTACAATGAGCAGTTCTTC; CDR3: CASSLNRDSYNEQFF
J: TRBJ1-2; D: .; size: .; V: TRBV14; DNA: TGTGCCAGCAGCTATGACCTCGGCGGGACGGGCTACACCTTC; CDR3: CASSYDLGGTGYTF
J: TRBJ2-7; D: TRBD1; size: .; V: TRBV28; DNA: TGTGCCAGCAGTCCCTGGACAGGACCTTACGAGCAGTACTTC; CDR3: CASSPWTGPYEQYF
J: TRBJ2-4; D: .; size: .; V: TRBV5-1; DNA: TGCGCCAGCAGCAGCCCGGGGGTCAACATTCAGTACTTC; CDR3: CASSSPGVNIQYF
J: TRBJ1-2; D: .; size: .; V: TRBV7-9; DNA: TGTGCCAGCAGCCGCTCGACAGTGGGCTATGGCTACACCTTC; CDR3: CASSRSTVGYGYTF